The source of this T cell receptor (beta chain) is a study of blood T cell repertoires in COVID-19. Overall study: There were acute and convalescent COVID-19 samples, and they came from the United States, Italy and Spain. In each case, the material was cDNA or gDNA derived from T cells, B-cell-depleted T cells, or PBMCs.

Per the original methods: Amplification from reference gene primers served as the basis for estimated nucleated cell counts. Assay used: immunoSEQ multiplex PCR; TCRdb lists only in-frame clones, some missing. Clonal size and the V and J genes are those of that table, whereas D and trimming came from the DNA. The data contain under 100,000 clones, around 87% of them singletons. What was sequenced was peripheral blood. The source of this sequence is a human donor in a cohort sampled during active COVID-19.

CDR3 coding DNA: TGTGCCAGTAGTATGACAGTCCTGAACCCGAGCTCTGGAAACACCATATATTTT. It encodes CASSMTVLNPSSGNTIYF. The J gene is TRBJ1-3, the V gene TRBV19; possible D gene TRBD1, 5 bases. V was pared by 3 bases and J by 0 bases, with 18 bases between. Looked up from germline, CDR1 is LNHDA and CDR2 is SQIVND (reference sequence). This CDR3 has 18 residues.